This record looks at one T cell receptor (beta chain) sequence and its context. Its cognate antigen has yet to be identified. Base qualities were left out, and no much larger clone turns up one base away. This sample was included in a study of blood T cell repertoires in COVID-19 (dated by TCRdb to between 2020 and 2021). About the investigation overall: Samples from collaborators originated in the United States, Italy and Spain and spanned both the acute and convalescent phases of COVID-19. The material from the prospective study consisted of cDNA or gDNA derived from T cells, B-cell-depleted T cells, or PBMCs. The dataset comprised deeply sampled blood TCRbeta repertoires from subjects exposed to, actively infected with, or recovered from COVID-19. A freely available public database, intended as a resource for researchers studying the immune response to SARS-CoV-2, is where the repertoires were released. Samples were obtained from the ongoing ImmuneRACE study (first 160 participants) and from 1,254 subjects provided by 6 global collaborators. Sample metadata almost always included a de-identified subject ID, COVID-19 status, age in years and sex. HLA class I and class II types, where available, came from metadata supplied by the sample provider rather than from assay-based typing.

Overall study outcomes, separate from this receptor: The amount of clinical and demographic metadata varied by source and participant and was provided uncurated.

The CDR3 numbers 16 residues from cysteine through phenylalanine. The sequence is cut down to CDR3 DNA, 48 bases in frame from base 1. V gives up 2 bases and J gives up 1 base, and the segment between their germline ends measures 14 bases. In the germline V gene, CDR1 corresponds to SNHLY and CDR2 to FYNNEI. Another Seattle source contributed samples from volunteer blood donors who had recovered from COVID-19. Whole blood was collected in K2EDTA tubes by collaborating institutions according to the institutions' own protocols. For TCRbeta analysis, collaborators shipped samples in one of three forms: frozen whole blood, isolated PBMCs, or DNA extracted from either of those sample types. TCRbeta CDR3 regions were amplified from genomic DNA using the immunoSEQ Assay, a bias-controlled multiplex PCR. The study's processing was this. The number of nucleated cells in each sample was estimated by amplification of reference gene primers within the assay. To quantify the absolute abundance of each unique TCRbeta CDR3 rearrangement, sequence reads were collapsed and filtered. For each sample, productive Simpson clonality was calculated by taking the square root of Simpson's diversity index across productive rearrangements. TCRdb provides this immuneACCESS table in a form limited to in-frame rearrangements. Some clones are lacking; in checked studies, under half of them reflect an unresolved V gene, and why the rest are absent is not known. V and J calls and clone size are copied from that table; D and trimming were computed from the DNA. The sample records 250,000 or so clones, 65% to 85% of which are singletons. The ten top clones hold about 1.5% of the sample.

The TCR originated in a woman aged 35 to 49 who had recovered from COVID-19. Sequenced material: peripheral blood. The chain was built from TRBV2 and TRBJ2-5, with TRBD1 as a weak D call on 5 bases. The sequenced DNA is TGTGCCAGCAGTGAACCCGCCGGTGACAGCCAAGAGACCCAGTACTTC. It is translated as CASSEPAGDSQETQYF.